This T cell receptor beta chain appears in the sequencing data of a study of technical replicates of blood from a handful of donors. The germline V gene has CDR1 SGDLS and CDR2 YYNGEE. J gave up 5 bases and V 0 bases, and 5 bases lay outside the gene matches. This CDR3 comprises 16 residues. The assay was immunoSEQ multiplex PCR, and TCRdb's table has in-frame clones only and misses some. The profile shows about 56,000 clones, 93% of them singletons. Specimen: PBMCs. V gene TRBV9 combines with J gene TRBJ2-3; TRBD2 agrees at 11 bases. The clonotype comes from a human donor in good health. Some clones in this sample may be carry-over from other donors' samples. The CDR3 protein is CASSVVAGGPVDTQYF. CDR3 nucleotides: TGTGCCAGCAGCGTAGTAGCGGGGGGGCCTGTAGATACGCAGTATTTT.